What follows is one TCR beta chain and its context. What it binds is not known. An end of the junction differs from the germline gene, which may be a read error. This CDR3 contains 16 residues. Germline assignment: CDR1 LNHNV and CDR2 YYDKDF (reference sequence). The data derive from a study of cytomegalovirus exposure and HLA in healthy donors. Study results and limitations: Presence/absence comparisons presumed near-even sequencing depth among donors. When a later analysis compared HLA-associated TCR beta chains with equally common others, the HLA-associated chains turned out to be more clonally expanded and to have lower generation probabilities. A later analysis showed TCR association rates differing by HLA locus, peaking at DRB1 and lowest at HLA-C.

Primers: 60 Vbeta forward and 13 Jbeta reverse. Produced via immunoSEQ multiplex PCR; TCRdb's table is partial and in-frame only. Found here are tens of thousands of clones, 75% to 90% of them singletons; the top ten hold 12%. The chain carries TRBV15 and TRBJ2-1; D perhaps matches TRBD2 (6 bases). The receptor comes from a woman in her twenties or thirties in good health and CMV-seropositive. The sample was PBMCs. The CDR3 reads CATSREGIAADNAQFF. Written as DNA, the CDR3 is TGTGCCACCAGCAGAGAGGGAATAGCGGCCGACAATGCGCAGTTCTTC.